This T cell receptor (beta chain) was retrieved from a study of cytotoxic CD8 clonotypes in ibrutinib-treated CLL. Study context: Sample averages reached 250,000 or so productive templates and some 86,000 productive rearrangements. General study findings and limits: Contraction or stability on treatment was seen for public clonotypes, which were uncommon. A rise in clonality was seen at ibrutinib response, and a fall back toward baseline was seen at progression.

This table comes from immunoSEQ multiplex PCR, and its TCRdb copy is limited to in-frame clones, with some not included. The repertoire holds about 40,000 clones, with 55% to 75% as singletons. CDR1 SNHLY and CDR2 FYNNEI come from the germline V gene. The CDR3 extends over 16 amino acids. V lost 2 bases and J 2 bases, leaving 15 bases between the germline ends. As to this clone: The antigen is unknown.

This TCR came from a human donor with chronic lymphocytic leukemia. The sample consisted of PBMCs, taken at disease progression, from a patient treated with ibrutinib. The chain uses TRBV2 and TRBJ2-5; D tentatively fits TRBD1 or TRBD2 (7 bases each). CDR3 sequence reads: CASSEQGGGRQETQYF. Here the CDR3 DNA reads TGTGCCAGCAGTGAACAGGGGGGAGGGCGGCAAGAGACCCAGTACTTC.